One TCR beta chain is described in this entry. It has no known antigen specificity. No base-level quality is on record; no much larger clone is a single base apart. Trimming leaves V shorter by 7 bases and J shorter by 4 bases, with the junction holding 4 bases beyond the gene matches. Including the terminal cysteine and phenylalanine, the CDR3 comprises 12 residues. The entry retains the CDR3 DNA only, 36 bases that are in frame from base 1. Stable hyperthyroidism was defined as no progression to ophthalmopathy within 18 months of follow-up. Patients with hyperthyroidism were aged 18 to 65 years, had been newly diagnosed, and had a disease duration of less than 2 months. Patients with other autoimmune diseases, uncontrolled infections, pregnancy or lactation were excluded. Clinical symptoms, serum thyroxine, TRAb, thyroid ultrasound and orbital computed tomography were used for diagnosis. Using Ficoll-Paque density gradient centrifugation, PBMCs were isolated from less than 13 ml of fresh peripheral blood. Total RNA was extracted with Trizol reagent and quality-checked on an Agilent 2100 Bioanalyzer.

These data come from a study of Graves' ophthalmopathy and Graves' hyperthyroidism (dated 2018 in TCRdb). With respect to the entire study: Peripheral blood was collected at initial diagnosis, before any treatment. In five to seven hyperthyroidism patients, T-cell repertoires of thyroid tissue and blood were compared. Once sampling was done, hyperthyroidism patients were given methimazole at a starting dose of 30 mg daily, while ophthalmopathy patients were given high-dose intravenous methylprednisolone. TCR beta repertoire signatures were used to distinguish Graves' ophthalmopathy from Graves' hyperthyroidism and to predict progression to ophthalmopathy. The 100 or so discovery patients were randomly divided into training and test sets at a 7:3 ratio. In total, 135 blood samples were TCR-sequenced: roughly 45 ophthalmopathy, over 70 hyperthyroidism and some 17 hyperthyroidism-to-ophthalmopathy patients. An independent validation cohort comprised fewer than 20 hyperthyroidism patients and 15 to 17 patients who later progressed from hyperthyroidism to ophthalmopathy. To explore V-J signatures that distinguish ophthalmopathy from hyperthyroidism, a discovery set of about 99 patients was enrolled, made up of around 44 with ophthalmopathy and roughly 57 with stable hyperthyroidism. On the study overall, not on this receptor specifically: In cross-validation, the 13-signature model distinguished ophthalmopathy from stable hyperthyroidism with almost 90% sensitivity and approximately 81% specificity, and in the test set the corresponding values were roughly 80% and 76%. In validation, the model predicted ophthalmopathy progression with 70.59% sensitivity and roughly 72% specificity; roughly eleven predicted patients were CT-confirmed with GO in a median of approximately 6.5 months. No statistical method was used to predetermine the sample size, and group allocation was not hidden from the investigators. Most expanded thyroid clonotypes with a frequency above 0.001 also appeared in blood, which suggests that blood repertoires may reflect the immune response in the thyroid.

TCR beta CDR3 regions were amplified from RNA transcripts for repertoire sequencing. The first round of RT-PCR was done with HTBI primers and the Qiagen OneStep RT-PCR kit, and was followed by a second round of multiplex PCR, then size selection and purification. The libraries underwent paired-end sequencing with 100 bp reads on an Illumina HiSeq2000. As for the authors' bioinformatics: SOAPnuke was used to process the reads, removing any read that contained adapters or uncalled bases, had a mean Phred below 15, or lacked an exact match to the constant primer or identifier. COPE v1.2.5 was used to merge the high-quality paired reads. Each unique nucleotide sequence was defined as a clonotype, and clonotypes were aligned to IMGT TRB V, D and J references with MiTCR v1.1. Analysis was restricted to V-J combinations with a frequency above 0.0001, which covered 98% to 99.2% of repertoires. For each V-J combination, a TCR clonal expansion and chaos score was defined as F50 clonal expansion divided by the chaos observed in the TCRdist matrix. Welch's t-statistics and random forest were used to narrow the features down to around 12 V-J combinations, which were then fed into a naive Bayes classifier. Thyroid-blood repertoire similarity was quantified with the Morisita-Horn index. TCRdb passed the public sequencing reads through fastp at Q25 and MiXCR, retaining productive beta sequences. Entries that share a CDR3 protein sequence are merged under the most common genes and DNA. Clone size and V and J calls follow TCRdb, not the original study. The sample table holds some 410,000 distinct CDR3 sequences, of which around 20% were seen once. The biggest ten clones account for under 3.5% of the sample.

The chain couples TRBV12-3 or TRBV12-4 to TRBJ2-7; 7 bases in between match TRBD2. Sequenced material: peripheral blood. The receptor comes from a woman younger than 30 with stable Graves' hyperthyroidism. Donor details come from another sample of the same person, matched by shared clones. The CDR3 corresponds to CASTSGGYEQYF. The bases are TGTGCCAGCACCTCGGGGGGATACGAGCAGTACTTC.